A selection of T cell receptor beta chains follows, all from one sample in a study of blood T cell repertoires in COVID-19. Assay used: immunoSEQ multiplex PCR; TCRdb lists only in-frame clones, some missing. The sample contains fewer than 140,000 clones, about 79% of which appear only once. Sequencing was done on a sample of peripheral blood. These receptor sequences come from a man older than 75 with COVID-19, enrolled during active disease. The CDR3 runs from the conserved cysteine through the conserved F or W. A D gene is named only where the DNA matches it firmly. Only some rows state a clone size, as once, few, many or a class for expanded clones.

J gene | D gene | clone size | V gene | CDR3 protein | CDR3 DNA
TRBJ2-7 | NA | NA | TRBV6-6 | CASSYSDNYEQYF | TGTGCCAGCAGTTACTCTGACAACTACGAGCAGTACTTC
TRBJ1-4 | NA | NA | TRBV21-1 | CASSKARGGFEKLFF | TGTGCCAGCAGCAAGGCACGTGGCGGTTTTGAAAAACTGTTTTTT
TRBJ2-7 | TRBD1 | NA | TRBV10-1 | CASSRTGGSYEQYF | TGCGCCAGCAGTCGGACAGGGGGCTCCTACGAGCAGTACTTC
TRBJ2-5 | NA | few | TRBV5-1 | CASSPGASTETQYF | TGCGCCAGCAGCCCTGGGGCTAGTACAGAGACCCAGTACTTC
TRBJ2-5 | TRBD1 | NA | TRBV6-5 | CASSYSNRGHQETQYF | TGTGCCAGCAGTTACTCCAACAGGGGGCACCAAGAGACCCAGTACTTC
TRBJ2-7 | TRBD1 | once | TRBV10-3 | CAISEGTGETYEQYF | TGTGCCATCAGTGAAGGGACAGGGGAAACCTACGAGCAGTACTTC
TRBJ1-5 | NA | NA | TRBV7-2 | CASNPGRDHQPQHF | TGTGCCAGCAACCCTGGGAGGGACCATCAGCCCCAGCATTTT
TRBJ2-3 | TRBD2 | NA | TRBV18 | CASSPRDYGVDTQYF | TGTGCCAGCTCACCACGGGACTACGGGGTAGATACGCAGTATTTT
TRBJ2-5 | NA | once | TRBV13 | CASSLGGVAETQYF | TGTGCCAGCAGCTTAGGCGGGGTAGCGGAGACCCAGTACTTC
TRBJ2-3 | NA | NA | TRBV2 | CASSDEQGLDTQYF | TGTGCCAGCAGTGATGAACAGGGATTAGATACGCAGTATTTT
TRBJ1-1 | NA | NA | TRBV25-1 | CASSEWGGGPTEAFF | TGTGCCAGCAGTGAATGGGGAGGGGGGCCCACTGAAGCTTTCTTT
TRBJ2-7 | NA | NA | TRBV19 | CASSYQRASYEQYF | TGTGCCAGTAGTTATCAGCGGGCATCCTACGAGCAGTACTTC
TRBJ1-2 | TRBD1 | few | TRBV4-3 | CASRPDEGQGDYGYTF | TGCGCCAGCAGGCCCGATGAGGGACAGGGTGACTATGGCTACACCTTC
TRBJ2-3 | TRBD2 | NA | TRBV9 | CASSRGGMTDTQYF | TGTGCCAGCAGCCGGGGGGGAATGACAGATACGCAGTATTTT
TRBJ1-1 | NA | NA | TRBV19 | CASSRYLGGGTTEAFF | TGTGCCAGCTCCCGATATTTGGGCGGAGGGACCACTGAAGCTTTCTTT
TRBJ1-5 | TRBD1 | NA | TRBV7-2 | CASSSSAHRGRGQPQHF | TGTGCCAGCAGCTCCTCTGCTCACAGGGGTCGAGGGCAGCCCCAGCATTTT
TRBJ1-3 | TRBD1 | few | TRBV29-1 | CSVATGDGNTIYF | TGCAGCGTTGCAACAGGGGACGGAAACACCATATATTTT
TRBJ1-2 | NA | NA | TRBV12-3/TRBV12-4 | CASSFIQGNGYTF | TGTGCCAGCAGTTTTATACAGGGCAATGGCTACACCTTC
TRBJ1-2 | TRBD1 | once | TRBV24-1 | CATSDPTILPGQGLGGYTF | TGTGCCACCAGTGACCCCACGATCCTTCCGGGACAGGGTTTGGGGGGCTACACCTTC
TRBJ1-4 | TRBD1 | NA | TRBV25-1 | CASSEDGTVNEKLFF | TGTGCCAGCAGTGAAGACGGGACAGTCAATGAAAAACTGTTTTTT
TRBJ2-1 | TRBD2 | NA | TRBV6-6 | CASTNQIAGVGEQFF | TGTGCCAGCACAAACCAAATAGCGGGAGTAGGTGAGCAGTTCTTC
TRBJ2-1 | NA | NA | TRBV10-3 | CAISKSAGTRGNNEQFF | TGTGCCATCAGTAAGAGCGCCGGGACTCGCGGCAACAATGAGCAGTTCTTC
TRBJ2-7 | NA | NA | TRBV20-1 | CSAGLQGEQYF | TGCAGTGCCGGACTACAAGGCGAGCAGTACTTC
TRBJ2-3 | TRBD1 | NA | TRBV4-3 | CASSQASDRPDTQYF | TGCGCCAGCAGCCAGGCTTCGGACAGGCCAGATACGCAGTATTTT
TRBJ2-5 | NA | NA | TRBV4-3 | CASSQDFVDRETQYF | TGCGCCAGCAGCCAAGATTTCGTAGACAGAGAGACCCAGTACTTC
TRBJ1-2 | NA | NA | TRBV10-3 | CAISVQGNGYTF | TGTGCCATCAGTGTACAGGGTAATGGCTACACCTTC
TRBJ1-5 | NA | NA | TRBV5-1 | CASSLGPLGGAGQPQHF | TGCGCCAGCAGCTTGGGGCCGTTAGGGGGAGCGGGGCAGCCCCAGCATTTT
TRBJ2-4 | NA | NA | TRBV4-1 | CASSQDQRTAPYF | TGCGCCAGCAGCCAAGATCAGCGCACCGCTCCTTACTTC
TRBJ2-4 | NA | NA | TRBV28 | CASSHTRQVVAKNIQYF | TGTGCCAGCAGTCACACCCGCCAGGTGGTGGCCAAAAACATTCAGTACTTC
TRBJ1-1 | NA | NA | TRBV3-1/TRBV3-2 | CASSQDRTVRRGAFF | TGTGCCAGCAGCCAAGATAGGACAGTCCGCCGGGGAGCTTTCTTT
TRBJ2-1 | NA | once | TRBV6-5 | CASSPPGANEQFF | TGTGCCAGCAGTCCCCCTGGAGCTAATGAGCAGTTCTTC
TRBJ2-2 | TRBD1 | NA | TRBV12-3/TRBV12-4 | CAEQGYATGELFF | TGTGCCGAACAGGGGTACGCCACCGGGGAGCTGTTTTTT
TRBJ2-2 | NA | NA | TRBV1 | CTINSVAGDPTGELFF | TGCACCATCAACTCCGTAGCGGGAGACCCCACCGGGGAGCTGTTTTTT